This T cell receptor (beta chain) was identified in a study of OX40 agonist ivuxolimab in advanced cancers. Whole-study context: With a range of roughly 20 to 79, age averaged approximately 60 years, and about 80% were male.

Findings of the study overall: Individuals who were partial responders at 0.1-3.0 mg/kg had clonal expansion that ranked among the lowest.

The protocol was immunoSEQ multiplex PCR, while the TCRdb copy is restricted to in-frame clones and leaves out a portion. The sample has about 50,000 clones, 80% seen once. Remarks on this clone: Its antigen is unidentified.

CDR1 is WNHNN, CDR2 SYGVQD, per germline (reference sequence). The V end was cut by 2 bases, the J end by 7 bases, with 11 bases between. The CDR3 runs to 13 residues. The chain recombines TRBV10-1 with TRBJ1-1; D possibly corresponds to TRBD1 (6 bases). The TCR sequence derives from an adult with an advanced solid tumor such as melanoma, head and neck, liver or kidney cancer. This specimen was CD4+ or CD8+ T cells sorted from blood, taken in a trial of the OX40 agonist ivuxolimab. Here the CDR3 DNA reads TGCGCCAGCAGTGAGAACAGGGCGGGTGAAGCTTTCTTT. Translated: CASSENRAGEAFF.